This entry lists 24 T cell receptor beta chains sequenced from one sample in a study of blood T cell repertoires in COVID-19. The assay was immunoSEQ multiplex PCR, and TCRdb's table has in-frame clones only and misses some. The sample yields over 120,000 clones, 70% to 85% seen once. Sequenced material: PBMCs or T cells enriched from blood (not recorded which). The source of these receptors is a man aged 50-60 years who had recovered from COVID-19.

The chain recombines TRBV18 with TRBJ1-2, with D possibly being TRBD1 (6 bases). Germline V CDR1 and CDR2: KGHSH, LQKENI. This CDR3 contains 15 residues. Trimming took off 2 bases at V and 4 bases at J, with 14 bases between the two ends. CDR3 nucleotide sequence: TGTGCCAGCTCACCAAATCCCGGGACACTCTATGGCTACACCTTC. This translates into CASSPNPGTLYGYTF.

The chain recombines TRBV27 with TRBJ1-6; D remains ambiguous. The CDR3 has 17 residues. V lost 5 bases and J 0 bases, leaving 14 bases between the germline ends. CDR1 and CDR2 (germline): MNHEY, SMNVEV (reference sequence). Written as DNA, the CDR3 is TGTGCCAGCAGTCGGTTAGCCCTTAGCTCCTATAATTCACCCCTCCACTTT. Residues: CASSRLALSSYNSPLHF.

The V and J genes are TRBV7-2 and TRBJ1-6, with 8 bases aligning to TRBD1. This CDR3 spans 15 amino acids. The germline V gene has CDR1 SGHTA and CDR2 FQGNSA. V shed 9 bases and J 5 bases; nucleotides not matched to a gene: 9. Here the CDR3 DNA reads TGTGCCAGTAATTCCGGGACAGGAAATAATTCACCCCTCCACTTT. Amino acids: CASNSGTGNNSPLHF.

The chain combines TRBV6-2 or TRBV6-3 with TRBJ1-5, with D perhaps TRBD1 (6 bases). Trimming shortened V by 6 bases and J by 7 bases, and 16 bases separated the two germline ends. The germline V gene encodes CDR1 MNHEY and CDR2 SVGEGT. The CDR3 sequence is 14 residues long. Here the CDR3 DNA reads TGTGCCAGCAGCTCACAGGGCTCGGGGCAGCCCCAGCATTTT. It specifies CASSSQGSGQPQHF.

The chain couples TRBV5-1 to TRBJ1-2; 8 bases map to TRBD1. The CDR3 runs 17 residues. CDR1 and CDR2 from the germline V gene are SGHRS and YFSETQ. V was pared by 1 base and J by 3 bases, with 11 bases of the junction left unmatched. The CDR3 nucleotides are TGCGCCAGCAGCTTGTCCTTTATAGGACAGGGCGACTATGGCTACACCTTC. This codes for CASSLSFIGQGDYGYTF.

The chain joins TRBV7-3 to TRBJ1-1; no clear D gene. CDR1 and CDR2 (germline): SGHTA, FQGTGA. V was clipped by 5 bases and J by 3 bases, with 16 bases between them. The CDR3 is 15 residues long. The CDR3 DNA sequence: TGTGCCAGCAGCCCCGCCGTGGGCTGGGACACTGAAGCTTTCTTT. This gives the protein CASSPAVGWDTEAFF.

This clone was found once. This chain uses TRBV18 with TRBJ2-5; weak D call: TRBD1 (6 bases). Germline values: CDR1 KGHSH, CDR2 LQKENI. V shed 6 bases and J shed 2 bases, with 10 bases lying between them. The CDR3 is 13 residues long. CDR3 protein: CASSRDIQETQYF. The CDR3 DNA sequence: TGTGCCAGCTCCCGGGACATTCAAGAGACCCAGTACTTC.

In its sample, this clone was seen once. J is TRBJ2-7 and V is TRBV20-1; 9 positions agree with TRBD1. CDR1 DFQATT and CDR2 SNEGSKA come from the germline V gene (reference sequence). There are 13 residues in the CDR3. The V and J ends lost 3 bases and 8 bases, in that order; junction bases with no gene match: 8. The CDR3 DNA is TGCAGTGCTAGTAGGGGACAGGGCTCGAAGCAGTACTTC. Protein: CSASRGQGSKQYF.

This rearrangement joins TRBV5-6 to TRBJ2-3, with a weak D call TRBD1 (6 bases). V dropped 2 bases and J dropped 11 bases, with 27 bases sitting between them. The CDR3 covers 17 residues. The germline CDR1 and CDR2 sequences are SGHDT and YYEEEE. CDR3 region: CASSFPKGLQLGGRQYF. The CDR3 DNA reads TGTGCCAGCAGCTTTCCCAAGGGGCTACAGTTAGGGGGACGGCAGTATTTT. The whole variable domain, remainder taken from reference TRBV5-6 and TRBJ2-3, is DAGVTQSPTHLIKTRGQQVTLRCSPKSGHDTVSWYQQALGQGPQFIFQYYEEEERQRGNFPDRFSGHQFPNYSSELNVNALLLGDSALYLCASSFPKGLQLGGRQYFGPGTRLTVL.

As DNA, the CDR3 is TGTGCCAGTAGTAGCCCGACAGGGACCCAAGAGACCCAGTACTTC. Translation gives CASSSPTGTQETQYF. The chain recombines TRBV19 with TRBJ2-5; 7 nucleotides match TRBD1. The trim removed 4 bases at V and 1 base at J, leaving 6 bases unmatched. The CDR3 contains 15 residues. The germline gives CDR1 LNHDA, CDR2 SQIVND (reference sequence).

The rearrangement joins TRBV5-1 to TRBJ1-2; D is undetermined. The CDR3 spans 13 residues. Germline CDR1 and CDR2: SGHRS and YFSETQ. Trimming took 0 bases from V and 2 from J, leaving 5 bases between them. Written as DNA, the CDR3 is TGCGCCAGCAGCTTGGACATCAACTATGGCTACACCTTC. This codes for CASSLDINYGYTF.

This sequence joins TRBV19 and TRBJ2-2, with 7 bases matching TRBD1. This CDR3 is built from 16 residues. The V and J ends lost 6 bases and 0 bases, in that order; junction bases with no gene match: 7. The germline V gene has CDR1 LNHDA and CDR2 SQIVND (reference sequence). The CDR3 region has the DNA TGTGCCAGTAGCACCCTACAGGGGACGAACACCGGGGAGCTGTTTTTT. Amino acid sequence: CASSTLQGTNTGELFF.

This clone was counted only a few times. The V call is TRBV2, the J call TRBJ2-3; D unclear. The CDR3 spans 14 residues. Germline assignment: CDR1 SNHLY and CDR2 FYNNEI. V lost 5 bases and J lost 0, with 9 bases in between. The CDR3 spells CASSLDSSTDTQYF. The CDR3 DNA follows: TGTGCCAGCAGTCTAGACTCGAGCACAGATACGCAGTATTTT.

The gene calls are TRBV19 and TRBJ1-1; the match to TRBD1 covers 8 bases. Germline loops: CDR1 LNHDA, CDR2 SQIVND (reference sequence). The trim removed 7 bases at V and 4 bases at J, leaving 14 bases unmatched. This CDR3 is built from 16 residues. CDR3 residues: CASTLYRTGKSTEAFF. The CDR3 nucleotides read TGTGCCAGTACCCTCTACCGGACAGGGAAGAGCACTGAAGCTTTCTTT. Together with reference TRBV19 and TRBJ1-1, the CDR3 gives the full variable domain: DGGITQSPKYLFRKEGQNVTLSCEQNLNHDAMYWYRQDPGQGLRLIYYSQIVNDFQKGDIAEGYSVSREKKESFPLTVTSAQKNPTAFYLCASTLYRTGKSTEAFFGQGTRLTVV.

The V call is TRBV15, the J call TRBJ2-5, with D uncertain. Germline CDR1 is LNHNV and CDR2 is YYDKDF (reference sequence). The CDR3 sequence is 14 residues long. The V end lost 0 bases, the J end lost 2 bases, and 7 bases lay between the germline ends. CDR3: CATSRDLLQETQYF. The CDR3 coding sequence is TGTGCCACCAGCAGAGATCTACTGCAAGAGACCCAGTACTTC.

The chain uses TRBV7-2 and TRBJ2-3, with TRBD2 matching over 15 bases. This CDR3 has 17 residues. Losses at the gene ends were 6 bases for V and 5 bases for J; bases not matched to a gene: 9. CDR1 and CDR2 from the germline V gene are SGHTA and FQGNSA. This chain's CDR3 is CASRPPGLAGGIDTQYF. The DNA of the CDR3 is TGTGCCAGCAGACCGCCGGGACTAGCGGGGGGAATAGATACGCAGTATTTT.

The CDR3 nucleotides are TGTGCCAGCAGCTTCCGGCAGGGCGGTGAAAAACTGTTTTTT. Protein: CASSFRQGGEKLFF. V is TRBV7-6 and J is TRBJ1-4, with D tentatively TRBD1 (5 bases). Trimming pared 3 bases from V and 7 bases from J, leaving 12 bases between. The CDR3 length is 14 residues. Germline loops: CDR1 SGHVS, CDR2 FNYEAQ.

This clone was observed a few times. The rearrangement joins TRBV10-3 to TRBJ1-5; TRBD1 aligns across 8 bases. Germline values: CDR1 ENHRY, CDR2 SYGVKD. The CDR3 is made up of 15 amino acids. After removal of 5 bases from V and 7 bases from J, the junction contained 10 bases not matched to a gene. The chain's CDR3 is CAISQRQGMGQPQHF. The CDR3 bases are TGTGCCATCAGTCAGCGACAGGGGATGGGGCAGCCCCAGCATTTT.

The rearrangement uses TRBV11-2 and TRBJ2-7, with D tentatively TRBD2 (7 bases). The CDR3 consists of 18 residues. Germline CDR1 is SGHAT and CDR2 is FQNNGV. Trimming cost V 5 bases and J 3 bases, with 26 bases left between them. CDR3 region: CASSQPTTGGRRFYEQYF. The DNA of the CDR3 is TGTGCCAGCAGCCAACCTACGACGGGGGGCCGAAGATTCTACGAGCAGTACTTC.

This clone was counted a few times. The chain combines TRBV19 with TRBJ2-2; 11 bases are a match to TRBD2. V was clipped by 8 bases and J by 4 bases; unmatched bases: 3. The germline V gene has CDR1 LNHDA and CDR2 SQIVND (reference sequence). The CDR3 sequence is 14 residues long. CDR3 sequence: CASGTSGVTGELFF. As DNA, the CDR3 is TGTGCCAGTGGGACTAGCGGAGTCACCGGGGAGCTGTTTTTT.

This chain links TRBV19 with TRBJ2-6; a weak D match, TRBD2 (5 bases). The CDR3 length is 14 residues. CDR1 and CDR2 (germline): LNHDA, SQIVND (reference sequence). Trimming took 4 bases from V and 9 from J, leaving 13 bases between them. CDR3 in DNA: TGTGCCAGTAGTAAGGGAGAAAACAGCAACGTCCTGACTTTC. Translated: CASSKGENSNVLTF. Filled out from reference TRBV19 and TRBJ2-6, the complete variable domain reads DGGITQSPKYLFRKEGQNVTLSCEQNLNHDAMYWYRQDPGQGLRLIYYSQIVNDFQKGDIAEGYSVSREKKESFPLTVTSAQKNPTAFYLCASSKGENSNVLTFGAGSRLTVL.

The chain uses TRBV12-3 or TRBV12-4 and TRBJ2-5, with D uncertain. This CDR3 is 13 amino acids long. Trimming stripped 6 bases from V and 0 bases from J, with 8 bases between. In DNA form, the CDR3 reads TGTGCCAGCAGCCCTGAGTACCAAGAGACCCAGTACTTC. Its protein is CASSPEYQETQYF.

The chain combines TRBV30 with TRBJ1-5, with D possibly TRBD1 on 6 matching bases. Germline V gene lookup returns CDR1 GTSNPN and CDR2 SVGIG (reference sequence). The length of the CDR3 is 13 residues. Trimming took 5 bases from V and 1 from J, leaving 9 bases between them. DNA for the CDR3: TGTGCCTGGGGTCAGGGGAGCAATCAGCCCCAGCATTTT. Translating it yields CAWGQGSNQPQHF.

The V and J genes are TRBV11-3 and TRBJ2-7, with 8 bases identical to TRBD1. The junction had 3 bases not matched to a gene; V was cut back by 5 bases and J by 0 bases. CDR1 is SGHNT and CDR2 is YENEEA in the germline V gene. The CDR3 loop spans 14 amino acids. The CDR3 loop is CASSRQGTSYEQYF. The CDR3 nucleotides read TGTGCCAGCAGCCGACAGGGGACCTCCTACGAGCAGTACTTC.